The next 23 T cell receptor beta chains were all read from a single sample in a study of shared clonotypes between healthy human individuals. Clones were read by immunoSEQ multiplex PCR, and TCRdb kept only the in-frame ones, dropping some. The sample lists hundreds of thousands of clones, 97% seen once, with less than 0.065% in the top ten. Specimen: naive CD4+ T cells sorted from blood. The subset denotes: CD45RA+ positively selected. The source of these receptors is a young woman in good health.

V is TRBV28 and J is TRBJ1-1; 11 nucleotides align to TRBD1. Germline V CDR1 and CDR2: MDHEN, SYDVKM. V dropped 6 bases and J dropped 3; count of bases not matched to a gene: 3. This CDR3 comprises 14 residues. CDR3 sequence reads: CASRDRGRHTEAFF. The CDR3 DNA reads as TGTGCCAGCAGGGACAGGGGGCGTCACACTGAAGCTTTCTTT.

V is TRBV28 and J is TRBJ2-2; 14 bases map to TRBD2. Germline V gene sequence: CDR1 MDHEN, CDR2 SYDVKM. The ends lost 7 bases at V and 3 bases at J; junction bases unmatched: 10. This CDR3 spans 18 amino acids. The CDR3 coding sequence is TGTGCCAGCACCTTTACTGGACTAGCGGGAGGAGACACCGGGGAGCTGTTTTTT. It is translated as CASTFTGLAGGDTGELFF.

The rearrangement links TRBV10-2 to TRBJ2-5, with TRBD1 identical over 10 bases. The V and J ends lost 6 bases and 5 bases, in that order; junction bases with no gene match: 9. Germline V CDR1 and CDR2: WSHSY, SAAADI. The CDR3 length is 15 residues. CDR3 bases: TGCGCCAGCAGGGCCGGGACAGGGGTGTTGGAGACCCAGTACTTC. Residues: CASRAGTGVLETQYF.

J is TRBJ2-5 and V is TRBV29-1, with a weak D call TRBD1 (5 bases). The CDR3 is 18 amino acids. Germline CDR1 is SQVTM and CDR2 is ANQGSEA. Trimming shortened V by 4 bases and J by 5 bases, and 29 bases separated the two germline ends. Here the CDR3 DNA reads TGCAGCGTTGGGGGCCAGTGGGTGATGACAGCCTACGGGGAGACCCAGTACTTC. This gives the protein CSVGGQWVMTAYGETQYF.

This clone showed up just once. This rearrangement joins TRBV5-4 to TRBJ1-5; D not certain. In germline, CDR1 is SGHNT, CDR2 YYREEE (reference sequence). V dropped 3 bases and J dropped 1 base, with 8 bases sitting between them. This CDR3 is built from 14 residues. The CDR3 region has the DNA TGTGCCAGCAGCTCGCGCGACAGCAATCAGCCCCAGCATTTT. Translated: CASSSRDSNQPQHF.

The CDR3 here is CAWSRTGKAKNIQYF. The DNA for the CDR3 is TGTGCCTGGAGTCGGACAGGGAAAGCCAAAAACATTCAGTACTTC. The rearrangement joins TRBV30 to TRBJ2-4; 8 bases fit TRBD1. The CDR3 is 15 residues long. In germline, CDR1 is GTSNPN, CDR2 SVGIG (reference sequence). J was trimmed by 0 bases and V by 2 bases; bases with no gene match: 3.

The V and J genes are TRBV28 and TRBJ1-3; D is unclear. The CDR3 extends over 12 amino acids. Germline CDR1 is MDHEN and CDR2 is SYDVKM. V was shortened by 10 bases and J by 7 bases, with 14 bases between the two germline ends. DNA of the CDR3: TGTGCCACTCGGACTGTGGGTAACACCATATATTTT. Protein sequence: CATRTVGNTIYF.

The rearrangement links TRBV28 to TRBJ1-4; no reliable D call. CDR3 length equals 15 residues. Germline CDR1 reads MDHEN; CDR2 reads SYDVKM. The V gene lost 3 bases and the J gene lost 4 bases, with 12 bases spanning the gap. DNA of the CDR3: TGTGCCAGCAGTTTGGGTGGGCAGATTAATGAAAAACTGTTTTTT. This codes for CASSLGGQINEKLFF. The whole variable domain, remainder taken from reference TRBV28 and TRBJ1-4, is DVKVTQSSRYLVKRTGEKVFLECVQDMDHENMFWYRQDPGLGLRLIYFSYDVKMKEKGDIPEGYSVSREKKERFSLILESASTNQTSMYLCASSLGGQINEKLFFGSGTQLSVL.

Worth noting for this clone: The same CDR3 can be traced to other DNA sequences in this sample. The chain joins TRBV10-3 to TRBJ1-3; D is unclear. Germline V gene lookup returns CDR1 ENHRY and CDR2 SYGVKD. V lost 2 bases and J 3 bases, leaving 2 bases between the germline ends. The CDR3 contains 12 residues. The CDR3 is CAISEGGNTIYF. The CDR3 DNA sequence: TGTGCCATCAGTGAGGGTGGAAACACCATATATTTT.

This chain uses TRBV4-2 with TRBJ2-7, with 10 bases that match TRBD2. V lost 4 bases and J lost 2; bases outside the gene matches: 5. The CDR3 loop spans 15 amino acids. CDR1 is LGHNA and CDR2 is YNFKEQ in the germline V gene. The CDR3 DNA follows: TGTGCCAGCAGCCGGGGGACTAGCGTAGCCTACGAGCAGTACTTC. Its translation is CASSRGTSVAYEQYF.

The chain uses TRBV7-9 and TRBJ1-2; the D gene is possibly TRBD1 (6 bases). The germline gives CDR1 SEHNR, CDR2 FQNEAQ (reference sequence). The ends were cut back, 1 base at V and 4 bases at J, with 10 bases in the middle. The length of the CDR3 is 14 residues. Written as DNA, the CDR3 is TGTGCCAGCAGCTTAGGGGGGGCAAGCTATGGCTACACCTTC. This encodes CASSLGGASYGYTF.

In this sample, this clone turned up once. The chain combines TRBV28 with TRBJ2-7; 8 bases line up with TRBD2. The junction had 12 bases not matched to a gene; V was cut back by 4 bases and J by 7 bases. Per germline, CDR1 MDHEN and CDR2 SYDVKM. The CDR3 is 15 amino acids. CDR3 nucleotide sequence: TGTGCCAGCAGTTACGGACTAGCCTCCATCTTAGAGCAGTACTTC. Encoded protein: CASSYGLASILEQYF.

The J gene is TRBJ2-1, the V gene TRBV30; 11 nucleotides align to TRBD2. Germline CDR1 and CDR2: GTSNPN and SVGIG (reference sequence). V lost 5 bases, J lost 7 bases, and 7 bases stayed unmatched. The CDR3 runs 14 residues. The CDR3 is CAWDTSGSGNEQFF. CDR3 nucleotides: TGTGCCTGGGATACTAGCGGGAGTGGGAATGAGCAGTTCTTC. The full variable domain, with the rest looked up from reference TRBV30 and TRBJ2-1, is SQTIHQWPATLVQPVGSPLSLECTVEGTSNPNLYWYRQAAGRGLQLLFYSVGIGQISSEVPQNLSASRPQDRQFILSSKKLLLSDSGFYLCAWDTSGSGNEQFFGPGTRLTVL.

The chain has TRBV6-1 and TRBJ2-7, with 9 bases identical to TRBD1. CDR1 MNHNS and CDR2 SASEGT come from the germline V gene. The CDR3 is 15 amino acids. Trimming at V came to 0 bases and at J to 3 bases, leaving 3 bases not matched to a gene. The CDR3 sequence: CASSEAGTGFYEQYF. CDR3 sequence (DNA): TGTGCCAGCAGTGAAGCCGGGACAGGGTTCTACGAGCAGTACTTC.

The V and J genes are TRBV19 and TRBJ2-3; D is undetermined. With 6 bases removed from V and 1 base from J, the gap between germline ends came to 11 bases. Germline assignment: CDR1 LNHDA and CDR2 SQIVND (reference sequence). This CDR3 has 14 amino acids. CDR3 loop: CASSKTTGTDTQYF. CDR3 in DNA: TGTGCCAGTAGCAAAACAACAGGCACAGATACGCAGTATTTT. The full variable domain, rest sourced from reference TRBV19 and TRBJ2-3, is DGGITQSPKYLFRKEGQNVTLSCEQNLNHDAMYWYRQDPGQGLRLIYYSQIVNDFQKGDIAEGYSVSREKKESFPLTVTSAQKNPTAFYLCASSKTTGTDTQYFGPGTRLTVL.

The chain joins TRBV30 to TRBJ2-3; 8 nucleotides align to TRBD1. This CDR3 spans 16 amino acids. Germline V lookup: CDR1 GTSNPN, CDR2 SVGIG (reference sequence). Germline trimming cut 1 base from V and 1 base from J; bases unmatched to any gene: 7. The CDR3 reads CAWSDPRGQRTDTQYF. For the CDR3, the DNA is TGTGCCTGGAGTGACCCCAGGGGGCAGCGCACAGATACGCAGTATTTT.

CDR3 nucleotides: TGTGCCAGCAGTCTAAGGTCCGGGGAGCTGTTTTTT. Its protein product is CASSLRSGELFF. This chain uses TRBV28 with TRBJ2-2, with unresolved D. V was trimmed by 5 bases and J by 6 bases, leaving 7 bases between them. This CDR3 region has 12 residues. Germline loops: CDR1 MDHEN, CDR2 SYDVKM.

The gene calls are TRBV19 and TRBJ2-2; 9 nucleotides match TRBD1. The CDR3 spans 15 residues. Trimming took 7 bases from V and 5 from J; bases not matched to a gene: 8. The germline V gene encodes CDR1 LNHDA and CDR2 SQIVND (reference sequence). The CDR3 protein is CASKVGQGRTGELFF. For the CDR3, the DNA is TGTGCCAGTAAAGTGGGACAGGGCCGAACCGGGGAGCTGTTTTTT. The whole variable domain, filled in from reference TRBV19 and TRBJ2-2, reads DGGITQSPKYLFRKEGQNVTLSCEQNLNHDAMYWYRQDPGQGLRLIYYSQIVNDFQKGDIAEGYSVSREKKESFPLTVTSAQKNPTAFYLCASKVGQGRTGELFFGEGSRLTVL.

The V call is TRBV2, the J call TRBJ1-3; D is unclear. The CDR3 has 14 amino acids. The V end lost 6 bases, the J end lost 2 bases, and 11 bases lay between the germline ends. Looked up from germline, CDR1 is SNHLY and CDR2 is FYNNEI. The CDR3 DNA reads TGTGCCAGCAGGGGGTTTGTAGCTGGAAACACCATATATTTT. It specifies CASRGFVAGNTIYF. The variable domain in full, with the rest retrieved from reference TRBV2 and TRBJ1-3, is EPEVTQTPSHQVTQMGQEVILRCVPISNHLYFYWYRQILGQKVEFLVSFYNNEISEKSEIFDDQFSVERPDGSNFTLKIRSTKLEDSAMYFCASRGFVAGNTIYFGEGSWLTVV.

The V gene is TRBV5-1, the J gene TRBJ2-7, with 9 bases that match TRBD2. CDR1 SGHRS and CDR2 YFSETQ come from the germline V gene. The V segment lost 2 bases and the J segment 5 bases; nucleotides outside the gene matches: 11. The CDR3 length is 16 residues. Here the CDR3 reads CASSFTPGTSTNEQYF. As DNA, the CDR3 is TGCGCCAGCAGCTTTACCCCCGGGACTAGCACCAACGAGCAGTACTTC.

The V gene is TRBV5-1, the J gene TRBJ2-1; 11 nucleotides agree with TRBD2. V was pared by 2 bases and J by 6 bases, with 4 bases of the junction left unmatched. Germline V gives CDR1 SGHRS, CDR2 YFSETQ. The CDR3 is 15 amino acids. For the CDR3, the DNA is TGCGCCAGCAGCTTATCACTAGCGGGAGCCAATGAGCAGTTCTTC. Translated: CASSLSLAGANEQFF.

Turning to this clone: Other nucleotide sequences from this sample produce the same CDR3. The chain uses TRBV5-4 and TRBJ2-3; TRBD2 is a possible D gene (6 bases). Germline V gives CDR1 SGHNT, CDR2 YYREEE (reference sequence). The ends were cut back, 0 bases at V and 3 bases at J, with 8 bases in the middle. The CDR3 contains 14 residues. The CDR3 nucleotides read TGTGCCAGCAGCTTGGGAGGGAGGACAGATACGCAGTATTTT. It codes for CASSLGGRTDTQYF.

The J gene is TRBJ2-7, the V gene TRBV28; 9 nucleotides align to TRBD2. The germline CDR1 and CDR2 sequences are MDHEN and SYDVKM. The trim removed 7 bases at V and 0 bases at J, leaving 13 bases unmatched. The CDR3 sequence is 17 residues long. CDR3 region: CASTQHGRGRASYEQYF. The DNA of the CDR3 is TGTGCCAGCACCCAACACGGCCGCGGGAGGGCCTCCTACGAGCAGTACTTC.